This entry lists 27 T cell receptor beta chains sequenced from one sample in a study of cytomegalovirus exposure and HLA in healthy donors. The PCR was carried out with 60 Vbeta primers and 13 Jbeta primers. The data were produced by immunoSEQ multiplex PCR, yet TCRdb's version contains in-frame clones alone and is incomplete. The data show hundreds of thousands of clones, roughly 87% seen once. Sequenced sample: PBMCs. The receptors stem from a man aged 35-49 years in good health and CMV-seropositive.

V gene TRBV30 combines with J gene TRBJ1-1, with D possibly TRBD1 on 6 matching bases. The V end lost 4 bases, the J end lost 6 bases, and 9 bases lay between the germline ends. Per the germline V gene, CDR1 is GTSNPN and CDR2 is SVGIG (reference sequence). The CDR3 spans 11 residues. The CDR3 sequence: CAWKGGPEAFF. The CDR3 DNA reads TGTGCCTGGAAAGGGGGACCTGAAGCTTTCTTT.

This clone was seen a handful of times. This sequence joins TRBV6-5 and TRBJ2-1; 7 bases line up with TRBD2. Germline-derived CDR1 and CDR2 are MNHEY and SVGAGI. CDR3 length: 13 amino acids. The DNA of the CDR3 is TGTGCGACTCATAGGGGAGGGCAAAATGAGCAGTTCTTC. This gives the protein CATHRGGQNEQFF.

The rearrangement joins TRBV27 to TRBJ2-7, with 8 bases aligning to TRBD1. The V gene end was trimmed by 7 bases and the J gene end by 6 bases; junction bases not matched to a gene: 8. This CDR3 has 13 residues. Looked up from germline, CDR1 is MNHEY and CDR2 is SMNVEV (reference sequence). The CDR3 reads CASTKGQGSEQYF. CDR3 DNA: TGTGCCAGCACCAAAGGACAGGGCTCCGAGCAGTACTTC.

DNA for the CDR3: TGTGCCAGCAGCACTTACGATACGCAGTATTTT. Protein sequence: CASSTYDTQYF. This chain joins TRBV7-9 and TRBJ2-3; D unresolved. CDR3 length equals 11 residues. Trimming left V 5 bases short and J 6 bases short, with 6 bases between. Germline V lookup: CDR1 SEHNR, CDR2 FQNEAQ (reference sequence).

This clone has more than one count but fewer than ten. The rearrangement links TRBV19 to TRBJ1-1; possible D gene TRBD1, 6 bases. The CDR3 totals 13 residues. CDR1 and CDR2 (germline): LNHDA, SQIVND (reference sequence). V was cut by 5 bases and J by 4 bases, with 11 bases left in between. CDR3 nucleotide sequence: TGTGCCAGTAGTGCAGGGGTAGGCACTGAAGCTTTCTTT. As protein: CASSAGVGTEAFF. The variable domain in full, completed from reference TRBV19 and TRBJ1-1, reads DGGITQSPKYLFRKEGQNVTLSCEQNLNHDAMYWYRQDPGQGLRLIYYSQIVNDFQKGDIAEGYSVSREKKESFPLTVTSAQKNPTAFYLCASSAGVGTEAFFGQGTRLTVV.

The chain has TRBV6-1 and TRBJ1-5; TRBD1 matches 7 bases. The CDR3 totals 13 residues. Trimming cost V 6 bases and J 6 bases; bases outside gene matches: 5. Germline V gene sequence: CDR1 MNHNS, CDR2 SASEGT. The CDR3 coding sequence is TGTGCCAGCAGAAGACAGGGACTTCAGCCCCAGCATTTT. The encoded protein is CASRRQGLQPQHF.

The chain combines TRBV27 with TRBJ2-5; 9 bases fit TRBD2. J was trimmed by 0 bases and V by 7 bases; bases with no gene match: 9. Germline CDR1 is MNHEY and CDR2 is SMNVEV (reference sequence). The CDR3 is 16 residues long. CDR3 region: CASNLAGDLYQETQYF. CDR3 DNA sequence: TGTGCCAGCAACTTAGCGGGAGACCTGTACCAAGAGACCCAGTACTTC.

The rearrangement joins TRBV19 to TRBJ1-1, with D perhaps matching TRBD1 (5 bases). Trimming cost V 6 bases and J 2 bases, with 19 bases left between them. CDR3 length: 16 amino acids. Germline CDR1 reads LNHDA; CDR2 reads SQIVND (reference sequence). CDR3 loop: CASSWIETASNTEAFF. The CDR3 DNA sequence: TGTGCCAGTAGCTGGATCGAGACAGCTTCTAACACTGAAGCTTTCTTT.

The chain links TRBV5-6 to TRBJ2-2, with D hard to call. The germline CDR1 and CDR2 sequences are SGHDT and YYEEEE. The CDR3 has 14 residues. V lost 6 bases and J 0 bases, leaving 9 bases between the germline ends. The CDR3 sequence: CASTWAANTGELFF. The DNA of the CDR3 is TGTGCCAGCACCTGGGCAGCGAACACCGGGGAGCTGTTTTTT.

The CDR3 loop reads CASSMTGFYEQYF. In DNA form, the CDR3 reads TGTGCCAGTAGTATGACAGGCTTCTACGAGCAGTACTTC. J is TRBJ2-7 and V is TRBV19; the D gene is possibly TRBD1 (6 bases). Trimming cost V 3 bases and J 3 bases, with 9 bases left between them. This CDR3 is built from 13 residues. Germline CDR1 reads LNHDA; CDR2 reads SQIVND (reference sequence).

The CDR3 reads CASSQEVGQGLYGYTF. The CDR3 region has the DNA TGCGCCAGCAGCCAAGAGGTAGGACAGGGACTCTATGGCTACACCTTC. This chain joins TRBV4-1 and TRBJ1-2; 8 bases align to TRBD1. Germline-derived CDR1 and CDR2 are MGHRA and YSYEKL. CDR3 size: 16 residues. V dropped 0 bases and J dropped 4; count of bases not matched to a gene: 7.

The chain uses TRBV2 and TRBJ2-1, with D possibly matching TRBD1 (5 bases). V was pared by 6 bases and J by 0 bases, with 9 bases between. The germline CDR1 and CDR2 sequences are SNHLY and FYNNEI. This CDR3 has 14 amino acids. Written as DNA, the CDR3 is TGTGCCAGCAGACCTAGGGGCTCCTACAATGAGCAGTTCTTC. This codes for CASRPRGSYNEQFF.

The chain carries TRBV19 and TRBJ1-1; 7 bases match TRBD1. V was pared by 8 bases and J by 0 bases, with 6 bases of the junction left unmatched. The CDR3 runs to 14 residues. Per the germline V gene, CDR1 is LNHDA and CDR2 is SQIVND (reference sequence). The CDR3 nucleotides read TGTGCCAGTCATACACAGGGGTTGAACACTGAAGCTTTCTTT. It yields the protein CASHTQGLNTEAFF.

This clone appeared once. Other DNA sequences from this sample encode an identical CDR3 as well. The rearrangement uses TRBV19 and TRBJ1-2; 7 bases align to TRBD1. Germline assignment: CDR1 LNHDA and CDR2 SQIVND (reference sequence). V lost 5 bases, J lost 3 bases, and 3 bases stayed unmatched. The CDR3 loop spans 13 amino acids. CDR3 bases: TGTGCCAGTAGTTTCGGACAGGACTATGGCTACACCTTC. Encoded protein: CASSFGQDYGYTF.

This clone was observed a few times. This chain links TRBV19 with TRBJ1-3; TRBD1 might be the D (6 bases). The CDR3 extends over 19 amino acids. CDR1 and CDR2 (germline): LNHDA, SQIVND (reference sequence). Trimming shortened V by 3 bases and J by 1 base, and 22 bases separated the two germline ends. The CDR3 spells CASSINLGQRANSGNTIYF. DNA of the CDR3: TGTGCCAGTAGTATTAATCTCGGACAGCGAGCGAATTCTGGAAACACCATATATTTT.

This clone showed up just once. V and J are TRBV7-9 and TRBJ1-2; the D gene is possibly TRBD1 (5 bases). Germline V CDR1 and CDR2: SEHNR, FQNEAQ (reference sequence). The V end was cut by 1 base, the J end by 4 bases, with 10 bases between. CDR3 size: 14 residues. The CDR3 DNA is TGTGCCAGCAGCTTAGAGGCAGGGCGCTATGGCTACACCTTC. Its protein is CASSLEAGRYGYTF.

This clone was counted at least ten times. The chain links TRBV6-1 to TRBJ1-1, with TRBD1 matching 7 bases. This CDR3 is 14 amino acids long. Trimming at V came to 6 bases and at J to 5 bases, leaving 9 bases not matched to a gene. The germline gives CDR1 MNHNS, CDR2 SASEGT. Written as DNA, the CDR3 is TGTGCCAGCAGCGCGTATACAGGGGAGACTGAAGCTTTCTTT. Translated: CASSAYTGETEAFF.

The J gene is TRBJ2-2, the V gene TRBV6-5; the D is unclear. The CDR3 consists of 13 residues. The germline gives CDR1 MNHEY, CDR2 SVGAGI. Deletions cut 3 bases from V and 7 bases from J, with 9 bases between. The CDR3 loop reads CASSYYSFGELFF. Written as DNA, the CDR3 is TGTGCCAGCAGTTATTATAGCTTCGGGGAGCTGTTTTTT.

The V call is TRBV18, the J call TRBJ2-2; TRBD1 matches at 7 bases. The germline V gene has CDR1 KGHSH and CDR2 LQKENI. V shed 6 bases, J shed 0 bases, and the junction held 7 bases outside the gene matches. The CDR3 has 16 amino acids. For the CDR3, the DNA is TGTGCCAGCTCGCTACAGGGGCCCACGAACACCGGGGAGCTGTTTTTT. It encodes CASSLQGPTNTGELFF.

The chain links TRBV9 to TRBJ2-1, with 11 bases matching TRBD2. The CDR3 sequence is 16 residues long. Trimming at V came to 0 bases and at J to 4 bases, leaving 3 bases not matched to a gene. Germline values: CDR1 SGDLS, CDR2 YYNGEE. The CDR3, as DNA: TGTGCCAGCAGCGTAGCTGGGACTAGCGGTTACAATGAGCAGTTCTTC. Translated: CASSVAGTSGYNEQFF.

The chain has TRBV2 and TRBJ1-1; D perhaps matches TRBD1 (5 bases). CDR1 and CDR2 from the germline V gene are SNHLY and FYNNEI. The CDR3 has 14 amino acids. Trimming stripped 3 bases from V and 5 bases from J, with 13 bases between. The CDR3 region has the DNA TGTGCCAGCAGTGAGTTGGGGGGTGGGACTGAAGCTTTCTTT. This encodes CASSELGGGTEAFF.

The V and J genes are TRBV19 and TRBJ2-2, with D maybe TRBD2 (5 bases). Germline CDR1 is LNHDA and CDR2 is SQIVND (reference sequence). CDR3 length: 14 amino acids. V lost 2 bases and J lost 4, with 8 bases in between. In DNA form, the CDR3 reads TGTGCCAGTAGTATATTAACTAGCACCGGGGAGCTGTTTTTT. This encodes CASSILTSTGELFF.

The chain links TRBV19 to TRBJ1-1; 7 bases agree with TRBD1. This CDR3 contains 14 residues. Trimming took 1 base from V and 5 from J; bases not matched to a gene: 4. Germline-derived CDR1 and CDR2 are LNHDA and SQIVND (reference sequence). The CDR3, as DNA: TGTGCCAGTAGTATAGGGCCAGGGGGGACTGAAGCTTTCTTT. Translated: CASSIGPGGTEAFF.

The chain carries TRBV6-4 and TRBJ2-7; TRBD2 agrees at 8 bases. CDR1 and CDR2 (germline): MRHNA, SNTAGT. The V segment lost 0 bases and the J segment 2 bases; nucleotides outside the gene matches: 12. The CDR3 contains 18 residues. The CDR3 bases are TGTGCCAGCAGTGACTCTAATCGTAGGACTAGCCGCGCCTACGAGCAGTACGTC. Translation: CASSDSNRRTSRAYEQYV.

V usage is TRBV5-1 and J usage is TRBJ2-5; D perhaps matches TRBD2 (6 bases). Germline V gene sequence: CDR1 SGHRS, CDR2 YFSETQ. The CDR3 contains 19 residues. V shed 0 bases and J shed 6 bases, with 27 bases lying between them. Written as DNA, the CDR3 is TGCGCCAGCAGCTTGGACCTGGAGTCAGGGACTCTGAGGGGAAAGACCCAGTACTTC. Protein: CASSLDLESGTLRGKTQYF.

The CDR3: CASSQGTGGLETQYF. The CDR3 coding sequence is TGCGCCAGCAGCCAAGGGACAGGAGGCCTGGAGACCCAGTACTTC. This chain connects TRBV4-1 to TRBJ2-5; 7 bases line up with TRBD1. V trimming: 1 base; J trimming: 5 bases; junction bases outside the gene matches: 7. The V gene's germline CDR1 is MGHRA and CDR2 YSYEKL. The CDR3 is 15 residues long.

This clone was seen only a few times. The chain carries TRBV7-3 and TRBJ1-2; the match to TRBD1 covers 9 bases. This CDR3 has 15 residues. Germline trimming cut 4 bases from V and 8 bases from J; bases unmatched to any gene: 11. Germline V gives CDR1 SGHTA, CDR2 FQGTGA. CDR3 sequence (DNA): TGTGCCAGCAGCTCCGGGACAGGGTTAGCGGGAGGCTACACCTTC. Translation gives CASSSGTGLAGGYTF.